This paragraph reports one T cell receptor (beta chain). V gave up 1 base and J gave up 6 bases; unmatched junction bases: 5. The CDR3 runs to 14 residues. Per germline, CDR1 KGHSH and CDR2 LQKENI. Seattle participants joined during active infection and were tracked over time. Original methodology: Estimated nucleated cell counts came from reference gene primer amplification. Sequenced by immunoSEQ multiplex PCR; TCRdb stores in-frame clones only, minus some. Clone size and the V and J calls come from that table; the DNA yielded D and trimming. The sample consists of a few hundred thousand clones, around 92% of them appearing once. The data originate from a study of blood T cell repertoires in COVID-19. Study as a whole: Acute and convalescent COVID-19 specimens originated in the United States, Italy and Spain. The analysed material was cDNA or gDNA that came from T cells, B-cell-depleted T cells, or PBMCs.

The material sequenced was peripheral blood. J is TRBJ2-7 and V is TRBV18; 8 bases agree with TRBD1. The clonotype comes from a woman under 40 with COVID-19, enrolled during active disease. The CDR3 region is CASSPRGTGAEQYF. The CDR3 DNA is TGTGCCAGCTCACCACGAGGGACAGGAGCCGAGCAGTACTTC.